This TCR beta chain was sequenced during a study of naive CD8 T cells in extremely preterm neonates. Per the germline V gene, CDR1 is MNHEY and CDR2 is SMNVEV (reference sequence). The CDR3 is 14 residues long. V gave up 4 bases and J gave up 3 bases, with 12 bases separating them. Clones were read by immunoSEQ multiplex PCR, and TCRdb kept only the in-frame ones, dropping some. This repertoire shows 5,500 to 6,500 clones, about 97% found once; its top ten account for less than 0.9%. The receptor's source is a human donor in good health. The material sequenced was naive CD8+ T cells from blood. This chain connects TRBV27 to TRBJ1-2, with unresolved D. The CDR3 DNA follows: TGTGCCAGCAGTTCCGAGGGCCAATACTATGGCTACACCTTC. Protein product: CASSSEGQYYGYTF.